The sequence of this T cell receptor beta chain was determined in a study of breast tumors, draining lymph nodes, adjacent tissues. Whole-study findings and limits: Tumor TCR diversity was below lymph nodes but above nontumor tissue. Tumor and nontumor repertoires were significantly more similar in luminal-like than in basal-like breast cancer. That most tumor T cells come from lymph nodes remained unproven.

Samples came from axillary lymph nodes draining the breast cancer. One entry per CDR3 protein, called by TCRdb with MiXCR from the multiplex PCR reads. The sample includes 250,000 or so distinct CDR3 sequences, under 35% of them seen just once. The CDR3 length is 14 residues. CDR1 is SGHDT and CDR2 is YYEEEE in the germline V gene. Trimming took off 4 bases at V and 2 bases at J, with 12 bases between the two ends. This clonotype appeared many times. The antigen is not known. This clonotype originated in a female donor with breast cancer. Some clones in this sample may be carry-over from other donors' samples. This sequence joins TRBV5-6 and TRBJ2-5, with no clear D. Material: axillary lymph node tissue. The chain's CDR3 is CASSRMGYQETQYF. DNA for the CDR3: TGTGCCAGCAGCCGTATGGGATATCAAGAGACCCAGTACTTC. The full variable domain, in which reference TRBV5-6 and TRBJ2-5 provide the parts outside the CDR3, is DAGVTQSPTHLIKTRGQQVTLRCSPKSGHDTVSWYQQALGQGPQFIFQYYEEEERQRGNFPDRFSGHQFPNYSSELNVNALLLGDSALYLCASSRMGYQETQYFGPGTRLLVL.